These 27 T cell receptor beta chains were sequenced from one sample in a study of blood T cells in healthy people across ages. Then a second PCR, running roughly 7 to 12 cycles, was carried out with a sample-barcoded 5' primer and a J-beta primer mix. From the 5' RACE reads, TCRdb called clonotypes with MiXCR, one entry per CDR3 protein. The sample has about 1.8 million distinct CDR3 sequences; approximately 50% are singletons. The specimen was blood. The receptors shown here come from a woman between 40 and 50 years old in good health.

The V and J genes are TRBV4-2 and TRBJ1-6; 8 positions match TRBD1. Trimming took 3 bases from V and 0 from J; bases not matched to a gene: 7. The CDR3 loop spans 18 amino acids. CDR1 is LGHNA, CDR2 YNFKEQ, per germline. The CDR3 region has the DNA TGTGCCAGCAGCCAGGGGACAGGAGACAGCTCCTATAATTCACCCCTCCACTTT. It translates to CASSQGTGDSSYNSPLHF.

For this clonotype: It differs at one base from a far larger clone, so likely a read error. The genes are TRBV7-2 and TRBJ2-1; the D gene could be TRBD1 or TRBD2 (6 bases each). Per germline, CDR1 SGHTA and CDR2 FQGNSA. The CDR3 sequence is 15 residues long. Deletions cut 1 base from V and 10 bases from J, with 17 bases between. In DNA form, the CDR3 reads TGTGCCAGCAGCTTAGGATCCGGGGGCAGCTACGAGCAGTTCTTC. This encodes CASSLGSGGSYEQFF.

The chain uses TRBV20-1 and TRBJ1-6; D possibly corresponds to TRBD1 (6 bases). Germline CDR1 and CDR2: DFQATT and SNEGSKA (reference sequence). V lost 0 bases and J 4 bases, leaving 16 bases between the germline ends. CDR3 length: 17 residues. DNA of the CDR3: TGCAGTGCTAGAGATTCGGGGGGCCTAAGATATAATTCACCCCTCCACTTT. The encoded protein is CSARDSGGLRYNSPLHF.

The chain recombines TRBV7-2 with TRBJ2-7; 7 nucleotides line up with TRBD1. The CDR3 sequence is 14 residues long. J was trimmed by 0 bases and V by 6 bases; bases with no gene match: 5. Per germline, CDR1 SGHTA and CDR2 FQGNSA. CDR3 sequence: CASRGTAVSYEQYF. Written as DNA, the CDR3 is TGTGCCAGCAGAGGGACAGCCGTCTCCTACGAGCAGTACTTC.

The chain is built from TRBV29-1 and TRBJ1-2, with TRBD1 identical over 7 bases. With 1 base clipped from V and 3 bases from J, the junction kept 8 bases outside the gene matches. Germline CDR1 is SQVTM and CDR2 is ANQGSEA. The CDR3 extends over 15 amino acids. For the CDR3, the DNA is TGCAGCGTTGAAGGGAGGGACAGCCGATACTATGGCTACACCTTC. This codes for CSVEGRDSRYYGYTF. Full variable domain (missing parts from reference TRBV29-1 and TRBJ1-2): SAVISQKPSRDICQRGTSLTIQCQVDSQVTMMFWYRQQPGQSLTLIATANQGSEATYESGFVIDKFPISRPNLTFSTLTVSNMSPEDSSIYLCSVEGRDSRYYGYTFGSGTRLTVV.

CDR3 amino acids: CASSSYRGTEAFF. The CDR3 nucleotides are TGCGCCAGCAGCTCATATAGGGGCACTGAAGCTTTCTTT. The gene calls are TRBV5-1 and TRBJ1-1; a possible D gene is TRBD1 (5 bases). The CDR3 has 13 amino acids. V was clipped by 3 bases and J by 4 bases, with 10 bases between them. CDR1 SGHRS and CDR2 YFSETQ come from the germline V gene.

The CDR3 nucleotides are TGTGCCAGCAGCCAAAACCATCTAGCGCTCCAAGAGACCCAGTACTTC. Its protein is CASSQNHLALQETQYF. The gene calls are TRBV11-2 and TRBJ2-5; the D gene is possibly TRBD2 (6 bases). CDR1 SGHAT and CDR2 FQNNGV come from the germline V gene. Trimming stripped 5 bases from V and 1 base from J, with 17 bases between. The CDR3 is 16 amino acids.

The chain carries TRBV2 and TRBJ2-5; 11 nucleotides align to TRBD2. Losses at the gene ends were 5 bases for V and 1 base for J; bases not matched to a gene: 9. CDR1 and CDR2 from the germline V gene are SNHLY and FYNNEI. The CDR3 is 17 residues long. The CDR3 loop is CASSRLASGGPQETQYF. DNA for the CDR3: TGTGCCAGCAGTAGACTCGCTAGCGGGGGGCCCCAAGAGACCCAGTACTTC.

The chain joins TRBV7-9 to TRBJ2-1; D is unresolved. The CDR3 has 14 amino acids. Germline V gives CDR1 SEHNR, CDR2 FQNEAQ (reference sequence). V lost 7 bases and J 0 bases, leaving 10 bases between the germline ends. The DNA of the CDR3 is TGTGCCAGCATGCACAAAAACTCCTACAATGAGCAGTTCTTC. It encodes CASMHKNSYNEQFF.

Here the CDR3 reads CASSPTTGQGLSNQPQHF. The CDR3 DNA follows: TGTGCCAGCAGTCCCACCACTGGACAGGGATTGAGCAATCAGCCCCAGCATTTT. The chain couples TRBV6-1 to TRBJ1-5, with 8 bases fitting TRBD1. The CDR3 contains 18 residues. Germline V lookup: CDR1 MNHNS, CDR2 SASEGT. Losses at the gene ends were 5 bases for V and 1 base for J; bases not matched to a gene: 13.

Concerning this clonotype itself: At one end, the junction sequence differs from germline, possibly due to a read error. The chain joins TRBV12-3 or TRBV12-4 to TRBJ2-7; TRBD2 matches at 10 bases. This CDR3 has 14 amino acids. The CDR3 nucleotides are TGTTCCAGCGTTTCGAGCGGGGGGGCGTGGGAGCAGTACTTC. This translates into CSSVSSGGAWEQYF.

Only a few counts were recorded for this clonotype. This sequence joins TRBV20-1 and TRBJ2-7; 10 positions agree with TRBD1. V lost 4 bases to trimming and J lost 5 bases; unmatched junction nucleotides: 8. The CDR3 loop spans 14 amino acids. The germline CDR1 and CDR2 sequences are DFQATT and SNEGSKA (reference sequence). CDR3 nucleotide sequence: TGCAGTGCTACCTCCGCCGGGACAGGGGACGAGCAGTACTTC. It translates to CSATSAGTGDEQYF.

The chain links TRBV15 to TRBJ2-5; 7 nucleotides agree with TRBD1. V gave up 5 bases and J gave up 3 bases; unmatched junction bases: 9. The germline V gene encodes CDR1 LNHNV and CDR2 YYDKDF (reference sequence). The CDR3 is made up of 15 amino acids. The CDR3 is CATSPLLTGEETQYF. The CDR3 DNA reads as TGTGCCACCAGCCCCCTATTAACAGGGGAAGAGACCCAGTACTTC.

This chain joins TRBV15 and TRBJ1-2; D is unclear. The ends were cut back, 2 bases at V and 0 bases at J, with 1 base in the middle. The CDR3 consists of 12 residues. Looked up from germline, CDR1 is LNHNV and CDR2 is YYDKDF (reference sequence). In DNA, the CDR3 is TGTGCCACCAGCAGATCTAACTATGGCTACACCTTC. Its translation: CATSRSNYGYTF.

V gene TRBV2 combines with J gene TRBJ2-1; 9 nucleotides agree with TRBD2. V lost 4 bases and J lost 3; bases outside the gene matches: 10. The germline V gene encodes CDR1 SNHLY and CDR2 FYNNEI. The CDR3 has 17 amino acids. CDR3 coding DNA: TGTGCCAGCAGTGGGGCGGGGGGGTTGGTGGGCTACAATGAGCAGTTCTTC. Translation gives CASSGAGGLVGYNEQFF.

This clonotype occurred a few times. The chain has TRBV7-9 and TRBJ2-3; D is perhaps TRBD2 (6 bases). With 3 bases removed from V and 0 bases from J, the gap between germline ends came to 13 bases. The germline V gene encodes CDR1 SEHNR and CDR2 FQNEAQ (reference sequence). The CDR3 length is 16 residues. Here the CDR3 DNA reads TGTGCCAGCAGCTTTGGGGCAGGGACTAGCACAGATACGCAGTATTTT. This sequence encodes CASSFGAGTSTDTQYF.

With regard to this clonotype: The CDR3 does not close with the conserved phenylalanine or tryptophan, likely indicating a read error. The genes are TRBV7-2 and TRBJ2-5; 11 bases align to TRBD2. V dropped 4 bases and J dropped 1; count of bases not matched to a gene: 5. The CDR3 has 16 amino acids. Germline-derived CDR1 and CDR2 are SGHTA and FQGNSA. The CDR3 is CASSSGLAGPQETQYV. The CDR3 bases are TGTGCCAGCAGCTCAGGACTAGCGGGTCCCCAAGAGACCCAGTACGTC.

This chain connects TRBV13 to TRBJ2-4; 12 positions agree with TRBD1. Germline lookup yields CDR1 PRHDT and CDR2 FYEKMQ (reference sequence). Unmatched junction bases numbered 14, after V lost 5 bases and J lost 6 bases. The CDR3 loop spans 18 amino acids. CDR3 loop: CASSTRDRGLLLTNIQYF. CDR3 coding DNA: TGTGCCAGCAGCACTAGGGACAGGGGGCTCCTACTTACAAACATTCAGTACTTC.

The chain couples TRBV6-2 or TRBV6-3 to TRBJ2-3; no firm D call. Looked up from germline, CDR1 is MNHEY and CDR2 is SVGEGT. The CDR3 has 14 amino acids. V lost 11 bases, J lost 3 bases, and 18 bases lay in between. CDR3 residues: CAGGAETRTDTQYF. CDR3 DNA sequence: TGTGCCGGCGGAGCCGAGACAAGAACAGATACGCAGTATTTT.

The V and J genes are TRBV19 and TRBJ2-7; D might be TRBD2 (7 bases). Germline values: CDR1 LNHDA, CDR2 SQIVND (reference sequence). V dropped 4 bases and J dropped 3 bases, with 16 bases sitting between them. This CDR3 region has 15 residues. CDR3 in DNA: TGTGCCAGTAGTAACACGGGCGGGGGCTTCTACGAGCAGTACTTC. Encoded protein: CASSNTGGGFYEQYF. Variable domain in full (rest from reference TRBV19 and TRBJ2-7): DGGITQSPKYLFRKEGQNVTLSCEQNLNHDAMYWYRQDPGQGLRLIYYSQIVNDFQKGDIAEGYSVSREKKESFPLTVTSAQKNPTAFYLCASSNTGGGFYEQYFGPGTRLTVT.

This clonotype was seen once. CDR3 bases: TGTGCCAGCAGGCGGGGACAGGGGGCGGATGATGAGCAGTTCTTC. Protein sequence: CASRRGQGADDEQFF. The chain carries TRBV12-3 or TRBV12-4 and TRBJ2-1; 12 nucleotides align to TRBD1. The CDR3 contains 15 residues. V dropped 6 bases and J dropped 8; count of bases not matched to a gene: 8.

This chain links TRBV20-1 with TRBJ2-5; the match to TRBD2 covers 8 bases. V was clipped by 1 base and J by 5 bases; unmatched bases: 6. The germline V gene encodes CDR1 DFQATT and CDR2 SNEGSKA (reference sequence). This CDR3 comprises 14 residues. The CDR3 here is CSARAGGHWETQYF. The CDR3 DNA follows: TGCAGTGCTAGAGCGGGGGGGCATTGGGAGACCCAGTACTTC.

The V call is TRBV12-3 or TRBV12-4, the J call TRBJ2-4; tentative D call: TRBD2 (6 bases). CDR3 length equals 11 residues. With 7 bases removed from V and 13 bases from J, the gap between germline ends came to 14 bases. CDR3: CASTFGGEQYF. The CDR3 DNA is TGTGCCAGCACCTTCGGGGGTGAGCAGTACTTC.

The CDR3 is CATSPGESYNEQYF. The CDR3 DNA follows: TGTGCCACCAGTCCGGGAGAATCCTACAATGAGCAGTACTTC. The chain couples TRBV24-1 to TRBJ2-5, with D maybe TRBD2 (6 bases). This CDR3 is built from 14 residues. Trimming took off 6 bases at V and 11 bases at J, with 21 bases between the two ends. The germline gives CDR1 KGHDR, CDR2 SFDVKD.

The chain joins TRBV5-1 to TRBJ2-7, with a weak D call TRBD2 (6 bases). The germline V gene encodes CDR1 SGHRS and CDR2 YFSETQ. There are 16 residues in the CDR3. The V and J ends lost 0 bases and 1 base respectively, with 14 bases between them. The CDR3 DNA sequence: TGCGCCAGCAGCTTGGGATCTGAGACTAGTTCCTACGAGCAGTACTTC. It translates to CASSLGSETSSYEQYF.

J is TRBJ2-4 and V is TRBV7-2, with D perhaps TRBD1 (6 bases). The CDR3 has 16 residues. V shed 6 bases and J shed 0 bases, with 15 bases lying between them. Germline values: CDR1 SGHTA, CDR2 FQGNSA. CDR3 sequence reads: CASRPNRVGAKNIQYF. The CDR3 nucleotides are TGTGCCAGCAGACCCAACAGGGTAGGAGCCAAAAACATTCAGTACTTC.

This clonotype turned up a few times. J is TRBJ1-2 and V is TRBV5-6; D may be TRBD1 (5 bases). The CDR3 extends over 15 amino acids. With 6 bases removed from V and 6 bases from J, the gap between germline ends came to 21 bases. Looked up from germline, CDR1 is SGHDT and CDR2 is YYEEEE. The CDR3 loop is CASTKWAGSSNGYTF. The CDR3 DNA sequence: TGTGCCAGCACCAAATGGGCAGGGTCGTCCAATGGCTACACCTTC. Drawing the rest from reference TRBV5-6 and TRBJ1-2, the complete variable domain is DAGVTQSPTHLIKTRGQQVTLRCSPKSGHDTVSWYQQALGQGPQFIFQYYEEEERQRGNFPDRFSGHQFPNYSSELNVNALLLGDSALYLCASTKWAGSSNGYTFGSGTRLTVV.